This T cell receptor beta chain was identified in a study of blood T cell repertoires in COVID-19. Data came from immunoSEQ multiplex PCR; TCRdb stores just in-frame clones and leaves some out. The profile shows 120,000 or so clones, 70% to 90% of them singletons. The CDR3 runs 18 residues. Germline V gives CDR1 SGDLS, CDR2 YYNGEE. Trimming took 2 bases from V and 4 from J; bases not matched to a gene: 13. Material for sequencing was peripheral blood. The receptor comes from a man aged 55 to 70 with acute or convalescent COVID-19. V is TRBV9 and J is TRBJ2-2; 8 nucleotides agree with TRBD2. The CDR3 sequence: CASSVGSSGLGATGELFF. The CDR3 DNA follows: TGTGCCAGCAGCGTGGGGTCTAGCGGGCTGGGGGCCACCGGGGAGCTGTTTTTT.